The TCR beta chain described here comes from a study of shared clonotypes between healthy human individuals. A remark on this clone: Its antigen is still unknown.

CDR1 and CDR2 (germline): MDHEN, SYDVKM. The CDR3 has 15 amino acids. V lost 3 bases, J lost 7 bases, and 17 bases lay in between. Naive-designated CD8 cells lacked CD45RO, were positively enriched for CCR7, and omitted terminally differentiated effector memory CD45RA+ cells. Study-wide points: Generally, naive subsets (rather than memory subsets) showed larger estimated richness.

Here immunoSEQ multiplex PCR was the method, and the copy in TCRdb shows in-frame clones only, minus some. Of about 2.1 million clones listed, about 92% are singletons. The chain is built from TRBV28 and TRBJ2-3, with D possibly TRBD1 on 5 matching bases. Sequencing was performed on naive CD8+ T cells from PBMCs. This clonotype originated in a man younger than 35 in good health. Some clones in this sample may be carry-over from other donors' samples. CDR3 sequence (DNA): TGTGCCAGCAGTTTCCTCCTCACAGACAGCTATACGCAGTATTTT. Translated: CASSFLLTDSYTQYF.